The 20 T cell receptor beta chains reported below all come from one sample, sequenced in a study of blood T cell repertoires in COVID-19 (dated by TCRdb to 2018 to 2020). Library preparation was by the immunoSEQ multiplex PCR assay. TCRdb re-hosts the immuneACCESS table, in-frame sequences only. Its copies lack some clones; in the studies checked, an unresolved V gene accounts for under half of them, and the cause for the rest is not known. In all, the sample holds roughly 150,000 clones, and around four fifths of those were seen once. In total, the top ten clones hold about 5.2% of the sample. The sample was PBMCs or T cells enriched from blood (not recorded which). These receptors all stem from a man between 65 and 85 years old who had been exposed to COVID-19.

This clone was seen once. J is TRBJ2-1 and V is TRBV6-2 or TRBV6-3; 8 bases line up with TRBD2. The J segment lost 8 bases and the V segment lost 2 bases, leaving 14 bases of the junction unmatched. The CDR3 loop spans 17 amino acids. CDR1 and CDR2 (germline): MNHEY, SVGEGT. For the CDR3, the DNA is TGTGCCAGCAGTTACAGCGGGAGTGGGACTCTTATCCATGAGCAGTTCTTC. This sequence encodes CASSYSGSGTLIHEQFF.

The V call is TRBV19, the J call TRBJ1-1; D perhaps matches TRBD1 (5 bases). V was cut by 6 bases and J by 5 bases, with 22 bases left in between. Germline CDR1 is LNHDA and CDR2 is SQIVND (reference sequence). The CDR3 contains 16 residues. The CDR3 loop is CASSSWVGGKRTEAFF. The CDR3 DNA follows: TGTGCCAGTAGCTCCTGGGTCGGGGGGAAGCGGACTGAAGCTTTCTTT.

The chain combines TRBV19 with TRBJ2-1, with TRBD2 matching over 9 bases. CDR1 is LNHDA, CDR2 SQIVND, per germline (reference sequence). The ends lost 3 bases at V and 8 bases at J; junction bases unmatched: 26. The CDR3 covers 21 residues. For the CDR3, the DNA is TGTGCCAGTAGTATTCCCTGGACGCTTGGTCGGCGGGAGGGCTCAGACCATGAGCAGTTCTTC. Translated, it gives CASSIPWTLGRREGSDHEQFF.

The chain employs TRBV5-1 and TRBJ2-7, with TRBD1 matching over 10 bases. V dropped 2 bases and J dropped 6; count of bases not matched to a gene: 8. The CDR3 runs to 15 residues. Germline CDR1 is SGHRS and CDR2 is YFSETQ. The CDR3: CASSLSSRTGGEQYF. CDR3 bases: TGCGCCAGCAGCTTAAGCTCACGGACAGGGGGCGAGCAGTACTTC.

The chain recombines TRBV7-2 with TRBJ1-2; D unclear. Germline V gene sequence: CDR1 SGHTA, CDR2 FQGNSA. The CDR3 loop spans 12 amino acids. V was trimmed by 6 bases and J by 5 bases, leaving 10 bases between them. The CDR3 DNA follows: TGTGCCAGCAGTGATTCGGGGTATGGCTACACCTTC. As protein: CASSDSGYGYTF.

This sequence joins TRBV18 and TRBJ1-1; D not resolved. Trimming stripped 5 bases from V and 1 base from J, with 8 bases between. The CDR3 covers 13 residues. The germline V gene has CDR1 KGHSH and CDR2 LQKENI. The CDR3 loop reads CASSGGKNTEAFF. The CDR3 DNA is TGTGCCAGCTCAGGAGGGAAGAACACTGAAGCTTTCTTT.

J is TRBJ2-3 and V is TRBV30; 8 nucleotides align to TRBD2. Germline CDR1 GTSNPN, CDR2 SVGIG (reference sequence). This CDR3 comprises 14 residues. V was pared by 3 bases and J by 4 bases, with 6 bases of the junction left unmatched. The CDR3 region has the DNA TGTGCCTGGAGCTCGGCGGGGGGCTCAGATACGCAGTATTTT. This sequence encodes CAWSSAGGSDTQYF.

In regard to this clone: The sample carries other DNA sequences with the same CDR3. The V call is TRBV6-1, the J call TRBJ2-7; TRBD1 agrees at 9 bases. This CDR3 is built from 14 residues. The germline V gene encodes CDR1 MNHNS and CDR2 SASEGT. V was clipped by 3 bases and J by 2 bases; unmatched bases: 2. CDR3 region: CASSDTGGPYEQYF. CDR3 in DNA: TGTGCCAGCAGTGACACAGGGGGCCCCTACGAGCAGTACTTC.

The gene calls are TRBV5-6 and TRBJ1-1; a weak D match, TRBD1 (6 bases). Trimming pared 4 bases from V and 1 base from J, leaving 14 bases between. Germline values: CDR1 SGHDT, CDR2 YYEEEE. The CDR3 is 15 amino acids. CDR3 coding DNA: TGTGCCAGCAGCATACCGGGACAATCGAACACTGAAGCTTTCTTT. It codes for CASSIPGQSNTEAFF.

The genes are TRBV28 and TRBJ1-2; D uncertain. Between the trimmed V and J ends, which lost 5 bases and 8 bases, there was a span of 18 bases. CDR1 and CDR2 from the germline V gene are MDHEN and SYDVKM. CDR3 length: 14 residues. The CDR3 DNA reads TGTGCCAGCAGTCTCAACCCTACAGTCAGCGGCTACACCTTC. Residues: CASSLNPTVSGYTF.

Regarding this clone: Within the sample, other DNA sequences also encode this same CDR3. The CDR3 spells CASSLTGAYEQYF. The CDR3 DNA follows: TGTGCCAGCAGTTTGACAGGGGCCTACGAGCAGTACTTC. The chain links TRBV27 to TRBJ2-7; 8 nucleotides match TRBD1. V lost 3 bases, J lost 2 bases, and 0 bases stayed unmatched. The CDR3 is 13 residues long. The V gene's germline CDR1 is MNHEY and CDR2 SMNVEV (reference sequence).

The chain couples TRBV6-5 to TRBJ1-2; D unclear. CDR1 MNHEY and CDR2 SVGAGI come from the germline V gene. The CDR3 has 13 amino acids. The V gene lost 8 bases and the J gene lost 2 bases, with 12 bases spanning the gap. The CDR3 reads CASVSGWNYGYTF. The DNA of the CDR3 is TGTGCCAGCGTTTCAGGCTGGAACTATGGCTACACCTTC.

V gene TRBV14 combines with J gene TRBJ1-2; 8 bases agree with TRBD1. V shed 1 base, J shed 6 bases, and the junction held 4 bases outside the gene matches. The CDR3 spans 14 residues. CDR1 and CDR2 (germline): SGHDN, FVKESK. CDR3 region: CASSQVDRGDGYTF. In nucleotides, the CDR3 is TGTGCCAGCAGCCAAGTCGACAGGGGAGATGGCTACACCTTC.

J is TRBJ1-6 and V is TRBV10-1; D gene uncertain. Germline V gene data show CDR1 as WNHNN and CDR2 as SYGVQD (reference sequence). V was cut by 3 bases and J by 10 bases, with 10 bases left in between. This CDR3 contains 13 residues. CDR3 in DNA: TGCGCCAGCAGTGACCTCAAGGAGTCACCCCTCCACTTT. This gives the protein CASSDLKESPLHF.

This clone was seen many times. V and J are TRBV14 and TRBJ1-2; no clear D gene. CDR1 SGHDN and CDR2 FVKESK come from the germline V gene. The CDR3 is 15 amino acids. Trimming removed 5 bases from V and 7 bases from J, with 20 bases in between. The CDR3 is CASSTAGGVFFGYTF. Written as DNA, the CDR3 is TGTGCCAGCAGCACCGCGGGCGGGGTCTTCTTTGGCTACACCTTC.

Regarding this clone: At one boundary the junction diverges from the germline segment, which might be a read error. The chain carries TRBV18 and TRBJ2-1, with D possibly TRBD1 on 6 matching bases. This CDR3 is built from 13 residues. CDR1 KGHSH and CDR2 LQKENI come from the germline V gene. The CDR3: CASSPPGENEQFF. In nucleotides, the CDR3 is TGTGCCAGCTCCCCACCAGGGGAAAATGAGCAGTTCTTC.

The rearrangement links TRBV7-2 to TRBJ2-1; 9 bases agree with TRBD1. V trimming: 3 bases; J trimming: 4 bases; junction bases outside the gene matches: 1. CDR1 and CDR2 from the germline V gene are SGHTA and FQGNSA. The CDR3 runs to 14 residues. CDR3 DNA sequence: TGTGCCAGCAGCTTCGGGACAGGGTACAATGAGCAGTTCTTC. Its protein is CASSFGTGYNEQFF.

The CDR3 nucleotides are TGTGCCAGCAGCGTAGTTCCAGCGGGGGGGCCGGGTGAGCAGTTCTTC. Translating it yields CASSVVPAGGPGEQFF. The chain carries TRBV9 and TRBJ2-1, with 10 bases aligning to TRBD2. The CDR3 sequence is 16 residues long. Germline V CDR1 and CDR2: SGDLS, YYNGEE. V shed 0 bases, J shed 9 bases, and the junction held 9 bases outside the gene matches.

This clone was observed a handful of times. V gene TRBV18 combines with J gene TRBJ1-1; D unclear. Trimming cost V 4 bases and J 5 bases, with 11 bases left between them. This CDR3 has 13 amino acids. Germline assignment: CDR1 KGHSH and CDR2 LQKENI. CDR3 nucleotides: TGTGCCAGCTCACGCGGTTCGGGGACTGAAGCTTTCTTT. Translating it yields CASSRGSGTEAFF.

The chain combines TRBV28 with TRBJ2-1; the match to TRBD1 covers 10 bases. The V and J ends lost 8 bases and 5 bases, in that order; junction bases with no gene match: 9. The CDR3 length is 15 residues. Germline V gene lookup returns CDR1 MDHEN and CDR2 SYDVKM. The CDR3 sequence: CASVTGQGNHNEQFF. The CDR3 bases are TGTGCCAGCGTGACGGGACAGGGGAACCACAATGAGCAGTTCTTC. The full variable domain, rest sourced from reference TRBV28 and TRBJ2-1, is DVKVTQSSRYLVKRTGEKVFLECVQDMDHENMFWYRQDPGLGLRLIYFSYDVKMKEKGDIPEGYSVSREKKERFSLILESASTNQTSMYLCASVTGQGNHNEQFFGPGTRLTVL.